A selection of T cell receptor beta chains follows, all from one sample in a study of blood T cell repertoires in COVID-19. Sequencing used immunoSEQ multiplex PCR; TCRdb keeps in-frame clones, though not all of them. The sample lists over 50,000 clones; about 93% were seen once. The sample consisted of peripheral blood. These receptors came from a human donor with active COVID-19. The donor label of this sample is uncertain. CDR3s include the opening cysteine and the closing phenylalanine or tryptophan. D genes are given only for firm matches. The size field is filled for only some rows; it gives once, few, many or a size class.

clone_size: -; j_call: TRBJ2-1; v_call: TRBV10-3; d_call: TRBD1; cdr3_aa: CAISGGQVYNEQFF; cdr3_nt: TGTGCCATCAGTGGGGGACAGGTTTACAATGAGCAGTTCTTC
clone_size: -; j_call: TRBJ2-1; v_call: TRBV19; d_call: -; cdr3_aa: CASSINRGLAINEQFF; cdr3_nt: TGTGCCAGTAGTATTAACAGGGGCCTAGCGATTAATGAGCAGTTCTTC
clone_size: -; j_call: TRBJ2-1; v_call: TRBV5-5; d_call: TRBD1; cdr3_aa: CASSPGQSYNEQFF; cdr3_nt: TGTGCCAGCAGCCCGGGACAGTCCTACAATGAGCAGTTCTTC
clone_size: -; j_call: TRBJ2-3; v_call: TRBV2; d_call: TRBD2; cdr3_aa: CASSEALLAGGTDTQYF; cdr3_nt: TGTGCCAGCAGTGAAGCGCTTCTAGCGGGGGGCACAGATACGCAGTATTTT
clone_size: -; j_call: TRBJ1-2; v_call: TRBV6-5; d_call: -; cdr3_aa: CASTPNGYGYTF; cdr3_nt: TGTGCCAGCACCCCGAACGGCTATGGCTACACCTTC
clone_size: -; j_call: TRBJ1-4; v_call: TRBV5-1; d_call: -; cdr3_aa: CASSLAAANEKLFF; cdr3_nt: TGCGCCAGCAGCTTAGCTGCTGCGAATGAAAAACTGTTTTTT
clone_size: -; j_call: TRBJ2-7; v_call: TRBV5-6; d_call: TRBD1; cdr3_aa: CASSPTGTGGYEQYF; cdr3_nt: TGTGCCAGCAGCCCCACCGGGACAGGGGGCTACGAGCAGTACTTC
clone_size: -; j_call: TRBJ1-1; v_call: TRBV19; d_call: -; cdr3_aa: CASSMRGVMNTEAFF; cdr3_nt: TGTGCCAGTAGTATGCGGGGTGTTATGAACACTGAAGCTTTCTTT
clone_size: -; j_call: TRBJ1-4; v_call: TRBV11-2; d_call: -; cdr3_aa: CASSLEPRGEPTTNEKLFF; cdr3_nt: TGTGCCAGCAGCTTAGAGCCCCGGGGGGAGCCCACAACTAATGAAAAACTGTTTTTT
clone_size: -; j_call: TRBJ1-1; v_call: TRBV29-1; d_call: -; cdr3_aa: CSVEAGDNTEAFF; cdr3_nt: TGCAGCGTTGAAGCAGGGGACAACACTGAAGCTTTCTTT
clone_size: -; j_call: TRBJ1-1; v_call: TRBV9; d_call: -; cdr3_aa: CASSVAPDSRKAFF; cdr3_nt: TGTGCCAGCAGCGTAGCTCCGGACAGCCGCAAAGCTTTCTTT
clone_size: -; j_call: TRBJ1-2; v_call: TRBV25-1; d_call: TRBD1; cdr3_aa: CASSASRGREGYTF; cdr3_nt: TGTGCCAGCAGTGCTTCGAGGGGGCGCGAAGGCTACACCTTC
clone_size: -; j_call: TRBJ2-1; v_call: TRBV19; d_call: -; cdr3_aa: CASTGAGGYNEQFF; cdr3_nt: TGTGCCAGTACGGGGGCAGGGGGATACAATGAGCAGTTCTTC
clone_size: -; j_call: TRBJ2-2; v_call: TRBV6-1; d_call: TRBD1; cdr3_aa: CASSEWAGGNTGELFF; cdr3_nt: TGTGCCAGCAGTGAATGGGCAGGGGGTAACACCGGGGAGCTGTTTTTT
clone_size: -; j_call: TRBJ2-7; v_call: TRBV19; d_call: -; cdr3_aa: CASSIDPPTGRNEQYF; cdr3_nt: TGTGCCAGTAGTATAGACCCCCCGACAGGCCGAAACGAGCAGTACTTC
clone_size: -; j_call: TRBJ1-1; v_call: TRBV5-5; d_call: -; cdr3_aa: CASSFDSLSMNTEAFF; cdr3_nt: TGTGCCAGCAGCTTTGACAGCCTCTCCATGAACACTGAAGCTTTCTTT
clone_size: -; j_call: TRBJ2-1; v_call: TRBV28; d_call: -; cdr3_aa: CASSSAGTMSYNEQFF; cdr3_nt: TGTGCCAGCAGTTCCGCCGGGACAATGTCCTACAATGAGCAGTTCTTC
clone_size: -; j_call: TRBJ1-2; v_call: TRBV2; d_call: -; cdr3_aa: CASSRDNNYGYTF; cdr3_nt: TGTGCCAGCAGCCGTGACAATAACTATGGCTACACCTTC
clone_size: -; j_call: TRBJ2-2; v_call: TRBV15; d_call: TRBD2; cdr3_aa: CATSSPPGTSVRGGELFF; cdr3_nt: TGTGCCACCAGCAGTCCTCCAGGGACTAGCGTGCGAGGGGGGGAGCTGTTTTTT
clone_size: -; j_call: TRBJ1-4; v_call: TRBV6-5; d_call: TRBD1; cdr3_aa: CASRHRGVDEKLFF; cdr3_nt: TGTGCCAGCAGACACAGGGGGGTCGACGAAAAACTGTTTTTT
clone_size: -; j_call: TRBJ2-1; v_call: TRBV28; d_call: -; cdr3_aa: CASENRNYNEQFF; cdr3_nt: TGTGCCAGCGAAAACAGGAATTACAATGAGCAGTTCTTC
clone_size: -; j_call: TRBJ1-1; v_call: TRBV6-1; d_call: -; cdr3_aa: CASSEAERDAAFF; cdr3_nt: TGTGCCAGCAGTGAAGCCGAGCGGGACGCAGCTTTCTTT
clone_size: -; j_call: TRBJ2-7; v_call: TRBV27; d_call: -; cdr3_aa: CASSLLVGVEQYF; cdr3_nt: TGTGCCAGCAGTTTGCTGGTAGGGGTCGAGCAGTACTTC
clone_size: -; j_call: TRBJ1-1; v_call: TRBV5-1; d_call: -; cdr3_aa: CASSQTRTGEAFF; cdr3_nt: TGCGCCAGCAGCCAAACGAGGACGGGGGAAGCTTTCTTT
clone_size: -; j_call: TRBJ1-2; v_call: TRBV6-6; d_call: -; cdr3_aa: CASTELRGGRGYGYTF; cdr3_nt: TGTGCCAGCACCGAACTACGTGGGGGGAGGGGCTATGGCTACACCTTC
clone_size: -; j_call: TRBJ2-5; v_call: TRBV5-8; d_call: -; cdr3_aa: CASSLGATPLLETQYF; cdr3_nt: TGTGCCAGCAGCTTGGGAGCGACCCCCCTTCTAGAGACCCAGTACTTC
clone_size: -; j_call: TRBJ2-2; v_call: TRBV2; d_call: -; cdr3_aa: CASMTENTGELFF; cdr3_nt: TGTGCCAGCATGACTGAGAACACCGGGGAGCTGTTTTTT
clone_size: once; j_call: TRBJ1-4; v_call: TRBV30; d_call: -; cdr3_aa: CAWSARDEKLFF; cdr3_nt: TGTGCCTGGAGTGCCAGGGATGAAAAACTGTTTTTT
clone_size: -; j_call: TRBJ2-1; v_call: TRBV27; d_call: TRBD2; cdr3_aa: CASSFWLADYNEQFF; cdr3_nt: TGTGCCAGCAGTTTTTGGCTAGCGGATTACAATGAGCAGTTCTTC
clone_size: -; j_call: TRBJ1-2; v_call: TRBV9; d_call: TRBD1; cdr3_aa: CASGRGNGYTF; cdr3_nt: TGTGCCAGCGGCAGGGGGAATGGCTACACCTTC
clone_size: -; j_call: TRBJ2-7; v_call: TRBV29-1; d_call: -; cdr3_aa: CSGLGHFYEQYF; cdr3_nt: TGCAGCGGTTTGGGACATTTCTACGAGCAGTACTTC
clone_size: -; j_call: TRBJ2-2; v_call: TRBV6-5; d_call: -; cdr3_aa: CASSYSSSGFTGELFF; cdr3_nt: TGTGCCAGCAGTTACTCGAGTTCAGGGTTTACCGGGGAGCTGTTTTTT
clone_size: few; j_call: TRBJ1-5; v_call: TRBV5-6; d_call: TRBD1; cdr3_aa: CASSRSTGALNQPQHF; cdr3_nt: TGTGCCAGCAGCCGCTCGACAGGGGCCCTCAATCAGCCCCAGCATTTT
clone_size: -; j_call: TRBJ2-2; v_call: TRBV7-2; d_call: -; cdr3_aa: CASSLGGVDGYTGELFF; cdr3_nt: TGTGCCAGCAGCTTAGGGGGGGTAGACGGGTACACCGGGGAGCTGTTTTTT
clone_size: -; j_call: TRBJ2-2; v_call: TRBV5-4; d_call: -; cdr3_aa: CASSLGLNTGELFF; cdr3_nt: TGTGCCAGCAGCCTTGGGCTGAACACCGGGGAGCTGTTTTTT
clone_size: few; j_call: TRBJ2-5; v_call: TRBV7-3; d_call: TRBD2; cdr3_aa: CASSLSGGVQETQYF; cdr3_nt: TGTGCCAGCAGCCTTAGCGGGGGAGTCCAAGAGACCCAGTACTTC
clone_size: -; j_call: TRBJ1-1; v_call: TRBV9; d_call: -; cdr3_aa: CASSPSANTEAFF; cdr3_nt: TGTGCCAGCAGCCCAAGCGCCAACACTGAAGCTTTCTTT
clone_size: once; j_call: TRBJ1-6; v_call: TRBV7-2; d_call: TRBD1; cdr3_aa: CASSSTGGVYNSPLHF; cdr3_nt: TGTGCCAGCAGCTCGACAGGGGGTGTCTATAATTCACCCCTCCACTTT
clone_size: -; j_call: TRBJ1-2; v_call: TRBV6-5; d_call: -; cdr3_aa: CASRIQANYGYTF; cdr3_nt: TGTGCCAGCAGAATACAGGCTAACTATGGCTACACCTTC
clone_size: -; j_call: TRBJ2-7; v_call: TRBV28; d_call: TRBD2; cdr3_aa: CASSLAGGLEQYF; cdr3_nt: TGTGCCAGCAGTCTAGCGGGAGGTCTCGAGCAGTACTTC
clone_size: -; j_call: TRBJ2-1; v_call: TRBV6-5; d_call: -; cdr3_aa: CASRMGAPRDEQFF; cdr3_nt: TGTGCCAGCAGGATGGGGGCCCCCCGGGATGAGCAGTTCTTC
clone_size: -; j_call: TRBJ2-7; v_call: TRBV12-3/TRBV12-4; d_call: -; cdr3_aa: CASSRGGEQYF; cdr3_nt: TGTGCCAGCAGTAGGGGTGGTGAGCAGTACTTC
clone_size: -; j_call: TRBJ2-5; v_call: TRBV28; d_call: TRBD2; cdr3_aa: CASSPGRAGQKTQYF; cdr3_nt: TGTGCCAGCAGTCCCGGGAGGGCAGGGCAAAAGACCCAGTACTTC
clone_size: -; j_call: TRBJ2-7; v_call: TRBV29-1; d_call: TRBD1; cdr3_aa: CSVLYTGGYEQYF; cdr3_nt: TGCAGCGTCCTCTACACAGGGGGCTACGAGCAGTACTTC
clone_size: -; j_call: TRBJ2-3; v_call: TRBV6-4; d_call: TRBD1; cdr3_aa: CASSPGTGGDTQYF; cdr3_nt: TGTGCCAGCAGTCCCGGGACAGGGGGTGATACGCAGTATTTT
clone_size: -; j_call: TRBJ2-7; v_call: TRBV6-1; d_call: -; cdr3_aa: CASSEMLDSSYEQYF; cdr3_nt: TGTGCCAGCAGTGAAATGCTGGACAGCTCCTACGAGCAGTACTTC
clone_size: -; j_call: TRBJ2-1; v_call: TRBV5-1; d_call: -; cdr3_aa: CASSSRGWSSYNEQFF; cdr3_nt: TGCGCCAGCAGCTCCAGGGGATGGAGCTCCTACAATGAGCAGTTCTTC
clone_size: -; j_call: TRBJ2-1; v_call: TRBV7-9; d_call: -; cdr3_aa: CASSLQQGIRNEQFF; cdr3_nt: TGTGCCAGCAGCTTACAACAGGGAATCAGGAATGAGCAGTTCTTC
clone_size: -; j_call: TRBJ1-5; v_call: TRBV30; d_call: -; cdr3_aa: CAWKQDSNQPQHF; cdr3_nt: TGTGCCTGGAAACAGGATAGCAATCAGCCCCAGCATTTT
clone_size: -; j_call: TRBJ2-1; v_call: TRBV9; d_call: -; cdr3_aa: CASSVARLASNEQFF; cdr3_nt: TGTGCCAGCAGCGTAGCGAGGCTAGCGAGCAATGAGCAGTTCTTC
clone_size: -; j_call: TRBJ2-2; v_call: TRBV5-6; d_call: TRBD2; cdr3_aa: CASSHAGLVGTAGELFF; cdr3_nt: TGTGCCAGCAGCCACGCTGGACTAGTCGGGACGGCCGGGGAGCTGTTTTTT
clone_size: once; j_call: TRBJ2-3; v_call: TRBV27; d_call: TRBD1; cdr3_aa: CASSDRGGGTDTQYF; cdr3_nt: TGTGCCAGCAGCGACAGGGGGGGAGGCACAGATACGCAGTATTTT
clone_size: -; j_call: TRBJ1-5; v_call: TRBV10-3; d_call: -; cdr3_aa: CAISEGHGIGSNQPQHF; cdr3_nt: TGTGCCATCAGTGAGGGCCACGGGATAGGGAGCAATCAGCCCCAGCATTTT
clone_size: -; j_call: TRBJ1-2; v_call: TRBV5-4; d_call: TRBD1; cdr3_aa: CASSPQGARNYGYTF; cdr3_nt: TGTGCCAGCAGTCCACAGGGGGCGAGGAACTATGGCTACACCTTC
clone_size: -; j_call: TRBJ2-2; v_call: TRBV7-9; d_call: -; cdr3_aa: CASSLSPTGTGELFF; cdr3_nt: TGTGCCAGCAGCCTAAGTCCTACGGGCACCGGGGAGCTGTTTTTT
clone_size: -; j_call: TRBJ1-1; v_call: TRBV18; d_call: TRBD1; cdr3_aa: CASSQGAKTEAFF; cdr3_nt: TGTGCCAGCTCACAGGGGGCGAAGACTGAAGCTTTCTTT
clone_size: -; j_call: TRBJ2-5; v_call: TRBV11-2; d_call: -; cdr3_aa: CASTPTAGTKTQYF; cdr3_nt: TGTGCCAGCACTCCGACGGCGGGTACAAAGACCCAGTACTTC
clone_size: once; j_call: TRBJ1-1; v_call: TRBV6-1; d_call: -; cdr3_aa: CASSDRGAFF; cdr3_nt: TGTGCCAGCAGTGACAGGGGAGCTTTCTTT
clone_size: -; j_call: TRBJ1-6; v_call: TRBV24-1; d_call: -; cdr3_aa: CATSGPGSPNSPLHF; cdr3_nt: TGTGCCACCAGTGGTCCGGGGTCCCCTAATTCACCCCTCCACTTT